What follows is one TCR beta chain and its context. Within the sample, other DNA sequences also encode this same CDR3. These data come from a study of shared clonotypes between healthy human individuals. The study ran the assay at deep level. Produced via immunoSEQ multiplex PCR; TCRdb's table is partial and in-frame only. The sample has roughly 2,000,000 clones, about 95% seen once. Terminally differentiated effector memory CD45RA+ cells were excluded from the naive CD8 cells, which were CD45RO-negative and positively selected for CCR7. There are 12 residues in the CDR3. The germline V gene encodes CDR1 PRHDT and CDR2 FYEKMQ (reference sequence). The V and J ends lost 5 bases and 0 bases respectively, with 3 bases between them.

Sequencing was carried out using naive CD8+ T cells sorted from blood. The receptor was isolated from a man aged 18 to 35 in good health. The J gene is TRBJ2-3, the V gene TRBV13; D remains ambiguous. CDR3 amino acids: CASSESTDTQYF. CDR3 nucleotide sequence: TGTGCCAGCAGCGAAAGCACAGATACGCAGTATTTT.